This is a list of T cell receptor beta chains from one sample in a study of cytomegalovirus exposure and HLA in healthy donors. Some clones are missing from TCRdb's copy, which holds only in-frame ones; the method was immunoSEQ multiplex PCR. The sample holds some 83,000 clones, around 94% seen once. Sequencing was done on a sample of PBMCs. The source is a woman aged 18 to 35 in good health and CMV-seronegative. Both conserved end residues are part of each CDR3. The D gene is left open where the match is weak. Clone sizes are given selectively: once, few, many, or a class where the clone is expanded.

cdr3_nt: TGTGCCAGCAGCCTCCTCCGGGGGACCGGGGAGCTGTTTTTT
cdr3_aa: CASSLLRGTGELFF
j_call: TRBJ2-2
d_call: -
v_call: TRBV11-3
clone_size: once

cdr3_nt: TGTGCCAGCAGTTTAACGGGGGAGAGCACAGATACGCAGTATTTT
cdr3_aa: CASSLTGESTDTQYF
j_call: TRBJ2-3
d_call: -
v_call: TRBV27
clone_size: -

cdr3_nt: TGTGCCAGCAGTCGGGGGAGCATCACCCAAGAGACCCAGTACTTC
cdr3_aa: CASSRGSITQETQYF
j_call: TRBJ2-5
d_call: -
v_call: TRBV6-1
clone_size: -

cdr3_nt: TGTGCCAGCAGCCAAGGGCTAGGAAGGGGTGGCTACACCTTC
cdr3_aa: CASSQGLGRGGYTF
j_call: TRBJ1-2
d_call: -
v_call: TRBV14
clone_size: -

cdr3_nt: TGTGCCAGTAGTATCACTGGGGCCAGGGGCAATCAGCCCCAGCATTTT
cdr3_aa: CASSITGARGNQPQHF
j_call: TRBJ1-5
d_call: -
v_call: TRBV19
clone_size: -

cdr3_nt: TGTGCCAGCAGCTTATTACGAGGACGGGGGCAGTACTTC
cdr3_aa: CASSLLRGRGQYF
j_call: TRBJ2-5
d_call: -
v_call: TRBV7-9
clone_size: -

cdr3_nt: TGTGCCAGCAGCTCACGAGCGGGGGGAGAGACCCAGTACTTC
cdr3_aa: CASSSRAGGETQYF
j_call: TRBJ2-5
d_call: TRBD2
v_call: TRBV11-3
clone_size: -

cdr3_nt: TGTGCCACCAGCGGAACACCGGGACAGGGGCTCGGCGAGCAGTACTTC
cdr3_aa: CATSGTPGQGLGEQYF
j_call: TRBJ2-7
d_call: TRBD1
v_call: TRBV15
clone_size: -

cdr3_nt: TGTGCCAGCAGCTTAGTGGCGGTGAGCTCCTACAATGAGCAGTTCTTC
cdr3_aa: CASSLVAVSSYNEQFF
j_call: TRBJ2-1
d_call: -
v_call: TRBV7-6
clone_size: -

cdr3_nt: TGTGCCAGCAGTACCCTTACCGGGATCAATCAGCCCCAGCATTTT
cdr3_aa: CASSTLTGINQPQHF
j_call: TRBJ1-5
d_call: -
v_call: TRBV28
clone_size: -

cdr3_nt: TGTGCCAGCAATATAGCGGGGGCGGATTACGAGCAGTACTTC
cdr3_aa: CASNIAGADYEQYF
j_call: TRBJ2-7
d_call: TRBD2
v_call: TRBV7-2
clone_size: -

cdr3_nt: TGTGCCAGCAGCTTAGACAGGGGGAGGAACACTGAAGCTTTCTTT
cdr3_aa: CASSLDRGRNTEAFF
j_call: TRBJ1-1
d_call: TRBD1
v_call: TRBV7-9
clone_size: -

cdr3_nt: TGTGCCAGCAGCCAAGGGAGAGAGACCCAGTACTTC
cdr3_aa: CASSQGRETQYF
j_call: TRBJ2-5
d_call: -
v_call: TRBV14
clone_size: -

cdr3_nt: TGCGCCAGCAGCCAAGATGGGACAGGGGGACAGCCCCAGCATTTT
cdr3_aa: CASSQDGTGGQPQHF
j_call: TRBJ1-5
d_call: TRBD1
v_call: TRBV4-3
clone_size: -

cdr3_nt: TGTGCCAGCGTCAGCAGACTAGATAGCAATCAGCCCCAGCATTTT
cdr3_aa: CASVSRLDSNQPQHF
j_call: TRBJ1-5
d_call: -
v_call: TRBV6-6
clone_size: -

cdr3_nt: TGTGCCAGCAGCTCCCAGGGCATTGGTGCTGAAGCTTTCTTT
cdr3_aa: CASSSQGIGAEAFF
j_call: TRBJ1-1
d_call: -
v_call: TRBV11-2
clone_size: -

cdr3_nt: TGTGCCAGCAGCTCCCGGGATAGCGGCAGCTACAATGAGCAGTTCTTC
cdr3_aa: CASSSRDSGSYNEQFF
j_call: TRBJ2-1
d_call: -
v_call: TRBV11-3
clone_size: -

cdr3_nt: TGCGCCAGCAGCCAAGAACCGGGACTTAACTCCTACGAGCAGTACTTC
cdr3_aa: CASSQEPGLNSYEQYF
j_call: TRBJ2-7
d_call: -
v_call: TRBV4-1
clone_size: -

cdr3_nt: TGTGCCAGCAGCTTTGGGACAGGGAAGGGCTACACCTTC
cdr3_aa: CASSFGTGKGYTF
j_call: TRBJ1-2
d_call: TRBD1
v_call: TRBV7-2
clone_size: -

cdr3_nt: TGTGCCAGCAGTTTAAGGCGCGGGGAATTGAACACTGAAGCTTTCTTT
cdr3_aa: CASSLRRGELNTEAFF
j_call: TRBJ1-1
d_call: -
v_call: TRBV28
clone_size: -

cdr3_nt: TGCGCCAGCAGCCAACCTAGCGGGACATCCACCGGGGAGCTGTTTTTT
cdr3_aa: CASSQPSGTSTGELFF
j_call: TRBJ2-2
d_call: TRBD2
v_call: TRBV4-1
clone_size: -

cdr3_nt: TGTGCCAGCAGTACCGGCGGACAGGGAAAAGAAAAACTGTTTTTT
cdr3_aa: CASSTGGQGKEKLFF
j_call: TRBJ1-4
d_call: TRBD1
v_call: TRBV6-6
clone_size: -

cdr3_nt: TGCGCCAGCAGCCAAGTAGTGGGGCGAGATGGCTACACCTTC
cdr3_aa: CASSQVVGRDGYTF
j_call: TRBJ1-2
d_call: -
v_call: TRBV4-1
clone_size: -

cdr3_nt: TGTGCCTGGGCGGACAATTCAGGGCGGGATACGCAGTATTTT
cdr3_aa: CAWADNSGRDTQYF
j_call: TRBJ2-3
d_call: -
v_call: TRBV30
clone_size: -

cdr3_nt: TGTGCCAGCAGCGCCAATCCGGGACTATCCTACGAGCAGTACTTC
cdr3_aa: CASSANPGLSYEQYF
j_call: TRBJ2-7
d_call: TRBD2
v_call: TRBV9
clone_size: -

cdr3_nt: TGTGCCAGCATCCGGACAGGTTGGGGGAACTATGGCTACACCTTC
cdr3_aa: CASIRTGWGNYGYTF
j_call: TRBJ1-2
d_call: TRBD1
v_call: TRBV28
clone_size: -